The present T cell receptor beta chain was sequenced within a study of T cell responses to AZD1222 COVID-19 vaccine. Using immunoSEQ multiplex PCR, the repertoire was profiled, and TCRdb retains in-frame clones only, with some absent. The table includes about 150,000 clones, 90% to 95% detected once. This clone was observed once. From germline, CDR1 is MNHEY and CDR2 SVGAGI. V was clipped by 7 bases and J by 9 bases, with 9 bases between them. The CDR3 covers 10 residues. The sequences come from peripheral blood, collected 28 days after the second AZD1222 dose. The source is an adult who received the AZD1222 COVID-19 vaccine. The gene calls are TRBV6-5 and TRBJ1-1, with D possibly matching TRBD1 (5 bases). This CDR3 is CASTPGQAFF. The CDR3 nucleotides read TGTGCCAGCACCCCAGGGCAAGCTTTCTTT.